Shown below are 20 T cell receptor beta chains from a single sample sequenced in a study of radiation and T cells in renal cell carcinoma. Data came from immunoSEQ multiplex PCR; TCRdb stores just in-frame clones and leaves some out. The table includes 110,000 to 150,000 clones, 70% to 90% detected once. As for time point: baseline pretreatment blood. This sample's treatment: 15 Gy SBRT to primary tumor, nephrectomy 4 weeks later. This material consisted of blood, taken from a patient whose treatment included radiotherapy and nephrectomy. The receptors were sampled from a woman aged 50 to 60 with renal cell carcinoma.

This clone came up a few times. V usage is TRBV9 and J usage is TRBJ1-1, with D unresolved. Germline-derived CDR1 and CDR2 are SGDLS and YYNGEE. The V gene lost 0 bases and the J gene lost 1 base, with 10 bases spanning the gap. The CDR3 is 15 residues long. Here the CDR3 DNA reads TGTGCCAGCAGCGTAGGTCAGGTGGGGAACACTGAAGCTTTCTTT. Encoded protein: CASSVGQVGNTEAFF.

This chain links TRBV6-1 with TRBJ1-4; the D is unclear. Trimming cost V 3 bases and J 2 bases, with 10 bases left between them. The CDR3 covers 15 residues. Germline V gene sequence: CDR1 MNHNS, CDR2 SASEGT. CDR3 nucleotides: TGTGCCAGCAGTGAGTTGTGGCTGACTAATGAAAAACTGTTTTTT. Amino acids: CASSELWLTNEKLFF.

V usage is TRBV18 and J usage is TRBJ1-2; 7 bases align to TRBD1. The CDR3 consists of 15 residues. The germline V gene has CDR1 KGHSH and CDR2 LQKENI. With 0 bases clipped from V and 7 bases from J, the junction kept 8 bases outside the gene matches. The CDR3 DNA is TGTGCCAGCTCACCACCCACAGGGGAGACGCGTGGCTACACCTTC. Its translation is CASSPPTGETRGYTF.

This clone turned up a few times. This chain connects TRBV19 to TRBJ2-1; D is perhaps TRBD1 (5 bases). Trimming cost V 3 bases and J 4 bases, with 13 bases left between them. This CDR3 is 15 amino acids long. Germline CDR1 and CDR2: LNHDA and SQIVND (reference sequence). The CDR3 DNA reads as TGTGCCAGTAGTATTTTGGCGACAGCTTACAATGAGCAGTTCTTC. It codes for CASSILATAYNEQFF.

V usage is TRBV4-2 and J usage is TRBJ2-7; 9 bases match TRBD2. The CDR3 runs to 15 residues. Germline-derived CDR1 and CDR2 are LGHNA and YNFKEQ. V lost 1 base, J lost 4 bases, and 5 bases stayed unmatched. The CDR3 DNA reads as TGTGCCAGCAGCCAAGTAGCGGGGGTCGAATACGAGCAGTACTTC. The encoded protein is CASSQVAGVEYEQYF.

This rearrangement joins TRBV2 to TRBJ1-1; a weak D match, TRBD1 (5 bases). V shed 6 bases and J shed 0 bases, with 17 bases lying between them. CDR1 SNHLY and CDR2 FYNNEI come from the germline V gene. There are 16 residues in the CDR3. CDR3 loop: CASSPSSTEVNTEAFF. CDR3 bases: TGTGCCAGCAGCCCTTCCTCGACAGAAGTGAACACTGAAGCTTTCTTT.

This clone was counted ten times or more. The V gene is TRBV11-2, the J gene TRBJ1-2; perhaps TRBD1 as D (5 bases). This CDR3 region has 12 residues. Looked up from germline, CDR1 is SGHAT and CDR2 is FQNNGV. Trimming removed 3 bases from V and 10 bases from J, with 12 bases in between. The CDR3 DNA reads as TGTGCCAGCAGCTTTGGGGGTCTGGACTACACCTTC. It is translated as CASSFGGLDYTF.

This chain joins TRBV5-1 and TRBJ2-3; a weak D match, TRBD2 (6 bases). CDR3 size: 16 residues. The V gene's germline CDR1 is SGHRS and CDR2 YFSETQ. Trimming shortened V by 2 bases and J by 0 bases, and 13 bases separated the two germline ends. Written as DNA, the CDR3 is TGCGCCAGCAGCTTTCGTACCGGGGGTAGCACAGATACGCAGTATTTT. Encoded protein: CASSFRTGGSTDTQYF.

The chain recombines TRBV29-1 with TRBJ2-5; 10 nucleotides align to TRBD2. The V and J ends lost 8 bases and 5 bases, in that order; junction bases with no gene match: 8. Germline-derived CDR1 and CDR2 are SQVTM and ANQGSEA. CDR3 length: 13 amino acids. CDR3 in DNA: TGCAGCATACTTCTAGCGGGGGCGGAGACCCAGTACTTC. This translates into CSILLAGAETQYF.

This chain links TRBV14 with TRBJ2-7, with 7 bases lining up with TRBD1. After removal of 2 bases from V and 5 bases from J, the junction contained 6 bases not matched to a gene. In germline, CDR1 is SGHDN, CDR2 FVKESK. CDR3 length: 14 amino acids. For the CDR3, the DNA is TGTGCCAGCAGCCAACTACAGGGGATCCACGAGCAGTACTTC. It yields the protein CASSQLQGIHEQYF.

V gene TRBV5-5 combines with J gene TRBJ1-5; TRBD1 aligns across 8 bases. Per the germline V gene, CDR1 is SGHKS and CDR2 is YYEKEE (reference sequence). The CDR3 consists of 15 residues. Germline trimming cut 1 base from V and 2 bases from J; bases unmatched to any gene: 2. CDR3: CASSLTGGGNQPQHF. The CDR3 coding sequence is TGTGCCAGCAGCTTGACAGGGGGAGGCAATCAGCCCCAGCATTTT.

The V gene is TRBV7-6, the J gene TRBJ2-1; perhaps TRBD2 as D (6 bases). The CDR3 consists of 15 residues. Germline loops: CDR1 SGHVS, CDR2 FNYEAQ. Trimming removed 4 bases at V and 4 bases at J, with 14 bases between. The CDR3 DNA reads TGTGCCAGCAGCTCCGCCGGGGGACGGTACAATGAGCAGTTCTTC. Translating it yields CASSSAGGRYNEQFF.

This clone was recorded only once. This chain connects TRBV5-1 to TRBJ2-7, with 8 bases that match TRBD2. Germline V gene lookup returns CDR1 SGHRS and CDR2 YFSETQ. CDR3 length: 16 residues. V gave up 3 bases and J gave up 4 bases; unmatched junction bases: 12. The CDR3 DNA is TGCGCCAGCAGCTCCCAAGGAGCGGGGGATAGGTACGAGCAGTACTTC. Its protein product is CASSSQGAGDRYEQYF. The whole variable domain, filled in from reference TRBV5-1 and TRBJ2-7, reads KAGVTQTPRYLIKTRGQQVTLSCSPISGHRSVSWYQQTPGQGLQFLFEYFSETQRNKGNFPGRFSGRQFSNSRSEMNVSTLELGDSALYLCASSSQGAGDRYEQYFGPGTRLTVT.

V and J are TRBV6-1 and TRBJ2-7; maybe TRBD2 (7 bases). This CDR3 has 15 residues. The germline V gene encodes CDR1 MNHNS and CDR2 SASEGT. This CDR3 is CATKEGRGGPGEQYF. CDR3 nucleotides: TGTGCTACCAAAGAGGGCAGGGGAGGGCCAGGGGAGCAGTACTTC.

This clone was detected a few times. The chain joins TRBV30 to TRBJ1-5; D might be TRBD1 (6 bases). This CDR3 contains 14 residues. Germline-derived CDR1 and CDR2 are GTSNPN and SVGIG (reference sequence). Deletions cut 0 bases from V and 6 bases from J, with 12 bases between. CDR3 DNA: TGTGCCTGGAGTGTAATACAGGGCGGTCAGCCCCAGCATTTT. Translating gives CAWSVIQGGQPQHF.

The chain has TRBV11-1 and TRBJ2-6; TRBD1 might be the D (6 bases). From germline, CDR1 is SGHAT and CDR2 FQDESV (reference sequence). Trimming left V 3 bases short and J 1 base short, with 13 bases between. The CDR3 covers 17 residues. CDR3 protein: CASSLDLQGSGANVLTF. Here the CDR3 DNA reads TGTGCCAGCAGCTTGGACCTCCAGGGGTCTGGGGCCAACGTCCTGACTTTC.

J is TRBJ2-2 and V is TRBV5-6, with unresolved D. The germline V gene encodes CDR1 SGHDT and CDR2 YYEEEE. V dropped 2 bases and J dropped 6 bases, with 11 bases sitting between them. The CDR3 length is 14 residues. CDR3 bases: TGTGCCAGCAGCTTAATCCTAGGAGCCGGGGAGCTGTTTTTT. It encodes CASSLILGAGELFF.

CDR3 region: CASSNRGSGANVLTF. CDR3 nucleotide sequence: TGTGCCAGTAGTAATAGGGGCTCTGGGGCCAACGTCCTGACTTTC. J is TRBJ2-6 and V is TRBV19, with D maybe TRBD1 (5 bases). This CDR3 has 15 amino acids. Germline lookup yields CDR1 LNHDA and CDR2 SQIVND (reference sequence). Trimming took off 4 bases at V and 0 bases at J, with 7 bases between the two ends. The full variable domain, with the rest looked up from reference TRBV19 and TRBJ2-6, is DGGITQSPKYLFRKEGQNVTLSCEQNLNHDAMYWYRQDPGQGLRLIYYSQIVNDFQKGDIAEGYSVSREKKESFPLTVTSAQKNPTAFYLCASSNRGSGANVLTFGAGSRLTVL.

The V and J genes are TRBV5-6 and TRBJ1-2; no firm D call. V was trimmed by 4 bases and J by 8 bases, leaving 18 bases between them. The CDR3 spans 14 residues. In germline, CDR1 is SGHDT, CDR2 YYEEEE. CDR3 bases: TGTGCCAGCAGCCCGGATGAGTGGCGGTACGGCTACACCTTC. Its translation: CASSPDEWRYGYTF.

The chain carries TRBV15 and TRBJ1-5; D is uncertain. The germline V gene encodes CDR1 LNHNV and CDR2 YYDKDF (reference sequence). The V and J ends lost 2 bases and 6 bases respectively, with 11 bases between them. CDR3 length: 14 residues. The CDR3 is CATSRFLESQPQHF. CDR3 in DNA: TGTGCCACCAGCAGATTTTTAGAGAGTCAGCCCCAGCATTTT.